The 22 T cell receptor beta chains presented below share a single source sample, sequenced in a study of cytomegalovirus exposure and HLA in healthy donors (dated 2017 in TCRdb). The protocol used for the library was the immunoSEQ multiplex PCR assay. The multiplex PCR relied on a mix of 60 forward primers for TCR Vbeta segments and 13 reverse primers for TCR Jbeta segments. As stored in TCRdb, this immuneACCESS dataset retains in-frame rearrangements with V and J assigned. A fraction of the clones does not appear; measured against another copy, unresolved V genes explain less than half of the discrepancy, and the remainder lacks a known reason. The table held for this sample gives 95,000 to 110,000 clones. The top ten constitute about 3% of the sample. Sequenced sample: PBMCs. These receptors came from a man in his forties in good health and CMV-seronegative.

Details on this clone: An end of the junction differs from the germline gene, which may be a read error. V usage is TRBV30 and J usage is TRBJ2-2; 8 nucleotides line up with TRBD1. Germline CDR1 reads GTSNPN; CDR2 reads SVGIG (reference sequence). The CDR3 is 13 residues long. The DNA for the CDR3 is TGTGCCTGGAACAGGGGGAACGCCGGGGAGCTGTTTTTT. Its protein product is CAWNRGNAGELFF.

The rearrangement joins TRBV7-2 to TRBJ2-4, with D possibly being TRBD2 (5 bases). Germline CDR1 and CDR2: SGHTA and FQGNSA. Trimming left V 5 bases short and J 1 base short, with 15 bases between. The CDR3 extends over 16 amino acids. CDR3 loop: CASSPPRAEAKNIQYF. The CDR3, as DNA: TGTGCCAGCAGCCCGCCAAGAGCGGAGGCCAAAAACATTCAGTACTTC.

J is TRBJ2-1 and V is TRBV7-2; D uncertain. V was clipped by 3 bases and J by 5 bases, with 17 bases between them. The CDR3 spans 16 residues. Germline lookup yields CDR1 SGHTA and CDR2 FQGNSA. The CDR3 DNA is TGTGCCAGCAGCTTTACGCCTAACCCTTCGGACAATGAGCAGTTCTTC. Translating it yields CASSFTPNPSDNEQFF.

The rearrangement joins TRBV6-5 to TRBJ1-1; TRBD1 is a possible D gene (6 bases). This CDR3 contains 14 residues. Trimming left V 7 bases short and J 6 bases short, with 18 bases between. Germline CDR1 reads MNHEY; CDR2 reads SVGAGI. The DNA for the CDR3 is TGTGCCAGCATCAAACAGGGTTGGTTTGCTGAAGCTTTCTTT. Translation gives CASIKQGWFAEAFF.

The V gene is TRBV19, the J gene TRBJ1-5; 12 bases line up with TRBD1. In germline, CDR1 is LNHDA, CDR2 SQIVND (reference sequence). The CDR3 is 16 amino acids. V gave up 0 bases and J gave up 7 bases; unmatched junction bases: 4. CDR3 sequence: CASSIDLGQGAQPQHF. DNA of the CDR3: TGTGCCAGTAGTATAGATCTGGGACAGGGGGCCCAGCCCCAGCATTTT. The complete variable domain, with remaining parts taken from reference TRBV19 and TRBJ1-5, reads DGGITQSPKYLFRKEGQNVTLSCEQNLNHDAMYWYRQDPGQGLRLIYYSQIVNDFQKGDIAEGYSVSREKKESFPLTVTSAQKNPTAFYLCASSIDLGQGAQPQHFGDGTRLSIL.

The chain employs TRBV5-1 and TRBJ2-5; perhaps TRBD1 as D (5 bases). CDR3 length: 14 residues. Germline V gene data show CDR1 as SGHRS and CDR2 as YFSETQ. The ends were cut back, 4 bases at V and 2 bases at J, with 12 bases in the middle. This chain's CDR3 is CASSPDSTQETQYF. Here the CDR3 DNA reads TGCGCCAGCAGCCCAGACAGCACACAAGAGACCCAGTACTTC.

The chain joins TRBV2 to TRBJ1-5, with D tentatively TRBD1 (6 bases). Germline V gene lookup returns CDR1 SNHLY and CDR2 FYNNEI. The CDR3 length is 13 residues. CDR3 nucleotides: TGTGTATACAGGGATGGTGACAATCAGCCCCAGCATTTT. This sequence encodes CVYRDGDNQPQHF.

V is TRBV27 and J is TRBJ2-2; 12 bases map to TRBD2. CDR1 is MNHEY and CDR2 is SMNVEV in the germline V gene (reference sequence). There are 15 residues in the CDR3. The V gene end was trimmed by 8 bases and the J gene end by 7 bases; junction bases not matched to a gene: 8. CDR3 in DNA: TGTGCCAGCCAGACTAGCGGGAGTTTCTTCGGGGAGCTGTTTTTT. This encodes CASQTSGSFFGELFF.

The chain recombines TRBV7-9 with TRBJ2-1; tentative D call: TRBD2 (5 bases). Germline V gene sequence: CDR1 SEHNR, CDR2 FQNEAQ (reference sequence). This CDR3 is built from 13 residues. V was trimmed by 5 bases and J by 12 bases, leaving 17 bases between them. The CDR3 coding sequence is TGTGCCAGCAGCCCCGCCCGGCCGGGAAGGCAGTTCTTC. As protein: CASSPARPGRQFF. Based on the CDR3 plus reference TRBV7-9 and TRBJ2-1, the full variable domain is DTGVSQNPRHKITKRGQNVTFRCDPISEHNRLYWYRQTLGQGPEFLTYFQNEAQLEKSRLLSDRFSAERPKGSFSTLEIQRTEQGDSAMYLCASSPARPGRQFFGPGTRLTVL.

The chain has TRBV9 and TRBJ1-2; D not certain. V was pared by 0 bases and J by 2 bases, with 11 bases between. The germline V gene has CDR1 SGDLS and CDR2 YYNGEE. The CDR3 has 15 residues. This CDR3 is CASSVANSGNYGYTF. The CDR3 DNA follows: TGTGCCAGCAGCGTAGCTAATAGCGGAAACTATGGCTACACCTTC.

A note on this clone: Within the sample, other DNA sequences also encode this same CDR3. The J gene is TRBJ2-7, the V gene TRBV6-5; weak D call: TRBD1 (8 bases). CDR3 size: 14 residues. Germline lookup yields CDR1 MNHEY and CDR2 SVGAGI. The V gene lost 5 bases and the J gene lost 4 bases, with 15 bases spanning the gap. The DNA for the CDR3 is TGTGCCAGCAGTCTCGGACAGGGAGGGTACGAGCAGTACTTC. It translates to CASSLGQGGYEQYF.

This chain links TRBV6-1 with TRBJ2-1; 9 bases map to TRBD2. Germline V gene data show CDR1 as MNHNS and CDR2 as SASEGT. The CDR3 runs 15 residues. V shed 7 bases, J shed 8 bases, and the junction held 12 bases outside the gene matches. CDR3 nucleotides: TGTGCCAGCACCTCTGGCGGGAGGGTTAGCGATGAGCAGTTCTTC. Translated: CASTSGGRVSDEQFF.

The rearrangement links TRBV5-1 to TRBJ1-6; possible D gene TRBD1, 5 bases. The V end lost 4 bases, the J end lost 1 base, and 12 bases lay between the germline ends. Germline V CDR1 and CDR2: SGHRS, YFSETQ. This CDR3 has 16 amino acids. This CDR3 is CASSGAQGSYNSPLHF. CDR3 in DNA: TGCGCCAGCAGCGGGGCGCAGGGTTCCTATAATTCACCCCTCCACTTT. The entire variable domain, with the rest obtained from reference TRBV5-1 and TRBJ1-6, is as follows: KAGVTQTPRYLIKTRGQQVTLSCSPISGHRSVSWYQQTPGQGLQFLFEYFSETQRNKGNFPGRFSGRQFSNSRSEMNVSTLELGDSALYLCASSGAQGSYNSPLHFGNGTRLTVT.

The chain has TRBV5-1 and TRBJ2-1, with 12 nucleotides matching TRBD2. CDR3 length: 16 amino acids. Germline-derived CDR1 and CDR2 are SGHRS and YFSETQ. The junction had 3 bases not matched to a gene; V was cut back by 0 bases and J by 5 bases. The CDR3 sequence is CASSLGPSGGDNEQFF. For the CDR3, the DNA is TGCGCCAGCAGCTTGGGGCCTAGCGGGGGGGACAATGAGCAGTTCTTC.

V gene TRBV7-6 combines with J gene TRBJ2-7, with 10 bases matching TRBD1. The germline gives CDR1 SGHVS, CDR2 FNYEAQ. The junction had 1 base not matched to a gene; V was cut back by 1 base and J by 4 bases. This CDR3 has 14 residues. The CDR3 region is CASSLGDRGYEQYF. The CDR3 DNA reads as TGTGCCAGCAGCTTAGGGGACAGGGGTTACGAGCAGTACTTC. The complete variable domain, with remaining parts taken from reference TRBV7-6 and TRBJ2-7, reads GAGVSQSPRYKVTKRGQDVALRCDPISGHVSLYWYRQALGQGPEFLTYFNYEAQQDKSGLPNDRFSAERPEGSISTLTIQRTEQRDSAMYRCASSLGDRGYEQYFGPGTRLTVT.

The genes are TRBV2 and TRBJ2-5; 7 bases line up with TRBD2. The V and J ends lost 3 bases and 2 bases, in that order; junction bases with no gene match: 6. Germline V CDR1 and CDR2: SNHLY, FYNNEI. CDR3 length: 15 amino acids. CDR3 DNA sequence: TGTGCCAGCAGTGATCCCGGGGGGAAACAAGAGACCCAGTACTTC. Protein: CASSDPGGKQETQYF.

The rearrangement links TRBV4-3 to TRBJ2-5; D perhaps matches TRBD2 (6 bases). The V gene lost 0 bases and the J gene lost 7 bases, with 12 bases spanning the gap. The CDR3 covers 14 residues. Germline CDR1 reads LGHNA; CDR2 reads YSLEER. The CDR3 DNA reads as TGCGCCAGCAGCCAAGATGGGGCCGGGGGGACCCAGTACTTC. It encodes CASSQDGAGGTQYF.

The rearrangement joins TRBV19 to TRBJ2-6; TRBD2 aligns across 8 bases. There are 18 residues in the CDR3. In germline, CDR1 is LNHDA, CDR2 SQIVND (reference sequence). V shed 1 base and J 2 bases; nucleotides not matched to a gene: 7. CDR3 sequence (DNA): TGTGCCAGTAGTATAGTACGGGGGGGTAGGACTGGGGCCAACGTCCTGACTTTC. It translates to CASSIVRGGRTGANVLTF.

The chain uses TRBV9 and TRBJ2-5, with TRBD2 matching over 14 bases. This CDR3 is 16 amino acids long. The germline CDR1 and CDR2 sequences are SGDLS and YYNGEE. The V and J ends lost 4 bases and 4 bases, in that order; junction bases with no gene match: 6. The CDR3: CASSFRTSGGLETQYF. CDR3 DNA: TGTGCCAGCAGCTTCCGGACTAGCGGGGGGCTAGAGACCCAGTACTTC.

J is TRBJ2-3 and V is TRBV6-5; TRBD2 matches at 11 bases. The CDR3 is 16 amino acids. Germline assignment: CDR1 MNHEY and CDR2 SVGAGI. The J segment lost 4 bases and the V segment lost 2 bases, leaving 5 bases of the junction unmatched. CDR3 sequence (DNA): TGTGCCAGCAGTTACATCTCTAGCGGGAGGTCAGATACGCAGTATTTT. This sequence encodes CASSYISSGRSDTQYF.

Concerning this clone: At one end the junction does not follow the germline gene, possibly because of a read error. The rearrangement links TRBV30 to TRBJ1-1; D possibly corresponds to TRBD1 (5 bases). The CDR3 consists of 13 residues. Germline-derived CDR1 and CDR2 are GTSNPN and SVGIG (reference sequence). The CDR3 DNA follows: TGTGCCTGGAGTGTACGGGGACTTACCGAAGTTTTCTTT. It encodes CAWSVRGLTEVFF. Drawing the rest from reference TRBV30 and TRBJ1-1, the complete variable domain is SQTIHQWPATLVQPVGSPLSLECTVEGTSNPNLYWYRQAAGRGLQLLFYSVGIGQISSEVPQNLSASRPQDRQFILSSKKLLLSDSGFYLCAWSVRGLTEVFFGQGTRLTVV.

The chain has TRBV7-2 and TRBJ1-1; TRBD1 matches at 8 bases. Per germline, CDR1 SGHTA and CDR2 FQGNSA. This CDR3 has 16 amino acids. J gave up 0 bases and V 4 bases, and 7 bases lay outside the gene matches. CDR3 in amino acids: CASSWSGGAMNTEAFF. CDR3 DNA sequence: TGTGCCAGCAGCTGGTCAGGGGGCGCTATGAACACTGAAGCTTTCTTT.